These 2 T cell receptor beta chains were sequenced from one sample in a study of T cell responses to AZD1222 COVID-19 vaccine. The table came from immunoSEQ multiplex PCR; TCRdb's copy has only in-frame clones and leaves some out. The profile covers some 200,000 clones, with about nine tenths appearing a single time and approximately 0.98% taken by the ten largest. The input for sequencing was peripheral blood, taken on day 0 of AZD1222 vaccination. The receptor set was obtained from an adult in good health.

This sequence joins TRBV4-1 and TRBJ2-2; D is possibly TRBD2 (5 bases). From germline, CDR1 is MGHRA and CDR2 YSYEKL. V lost 1 base to trimming and J lost 5 bases, with 11 bases between them. The CDR3 spans 15 residues. The CDR3 DNA is TGCGCCAGCAGCCAAGTCTTGAGGGTAACCGGGGAGCTGTTTTTT. Amino acids: CASSQVLRVTGELFF.

The chain combines TRBV5-1 with TRBJ2-1, with 9 bases matching TRBD2. This CDR3 comprises 14 residues. From germline, CDR1 is SGHRS and CDR2 YFSETQ. V was clipped by 2 bases and J by 6 bases; unmatched bases: 3. The CDR3 DNA follows: TGCGCCAGCAGCTTTGAGACTAGCGGCAATGAGCAGTTCTTC. Its translation: CASSFETSGNEQFF.